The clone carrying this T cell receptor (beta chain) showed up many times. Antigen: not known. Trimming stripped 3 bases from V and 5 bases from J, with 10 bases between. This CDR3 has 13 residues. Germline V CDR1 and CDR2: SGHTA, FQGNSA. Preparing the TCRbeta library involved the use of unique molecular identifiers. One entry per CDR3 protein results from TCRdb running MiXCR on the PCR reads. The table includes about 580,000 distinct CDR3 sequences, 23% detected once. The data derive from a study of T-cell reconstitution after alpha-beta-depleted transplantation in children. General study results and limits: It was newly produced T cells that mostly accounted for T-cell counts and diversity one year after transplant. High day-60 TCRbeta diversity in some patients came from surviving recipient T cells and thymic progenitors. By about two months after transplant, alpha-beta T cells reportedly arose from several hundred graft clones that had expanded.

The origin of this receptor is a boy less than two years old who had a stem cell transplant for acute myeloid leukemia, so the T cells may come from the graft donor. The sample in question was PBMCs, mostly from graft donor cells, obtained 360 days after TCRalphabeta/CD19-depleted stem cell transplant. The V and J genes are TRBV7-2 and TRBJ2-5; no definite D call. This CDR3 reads CASSLVSGETQYF. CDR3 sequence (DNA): TGTGCCAGCAGCTTGGTTTCGGGTGAGACCCAGTACTTC.